This TCR beta chain appears in the sequencing data of a study of blood T cell repertoires in COVID-19. The table came from immunoSEQ multiplex PCR; TCRdb's copy has only in-frame clones and leaves some out. Of about 190,000 clones in the sample, 86% were seen once. Material: PBMCs or T cells enriched from blood (not recorded which). The receptor's source is a man aged 40-49 years with acute COVID-19.

The CDR3 region is CASSQESHEQYF. In DNA form, the CDR3 reads TGTGCCAGCAGCCAAGAGAGCCACGAGCAGTACTTC. The chain links TRBV2 to TRBJ2-7; D is unresolved. Deletions cut 6 bases from V and 5 bases from J, with 11 bases between. This CDR3 is built from 12 residues. Germline V CDR1 and CDR2: SNHLY, FYNNEI.